One and the same sample provided the 23 T cell receptor beta chains below, sequenced in a study of blood T cell repertoires in COVID-19. TCRdb's table, derived via immunoSEQ multiplex PCR, lists solely in-frame clones and lacks some. The sample consists of 50,000 to 65,000 clones, 76% of them appearing once. Sequenced input: peripheral blood. These receptor sequences come from a woman aged 45-65 years with active or convalescent COVID-19.

J is TRBJ1-2 and V is TRBV2; 8 nucleotides match TRBD1. The V and J ends lost 4 bases and 10 bases, in that order; junction bases with no gene match: 11. The CDR3 consists of 14 residues. Germline assignment: CDR1 SNHLY and CDR2 FYNNEI. CDR3 protein: CASSVRYRDRHYTF. The CDR3 coding sequence is TGTGCCAGCAGTGTTAGATATCGGGACAGGCACTACACCTTC.

This chain connects TRBV5-1 to TRBJ2-1, with D possibly matching TRBD2 (6 bases). The CDR3 spans 14 residues. In germline, CDR1 is SGHRS, CDR2 YFSETQ. Between the trimmed V and J ends, which lost 5 bases and 4 bases, there was a span of 13 bases. The CDR3 DNA reads TGCGCCAGCAGATACGACGGACTATACAATGAGCAGTTCTTC. Encoded protein: CASRYDGLYNEQFF. The variable domain in full, with the rest retrieved from reference TRBV5-1 and TRBJ2-1, is KAGVTQTPRYLIKTRGQQVTLSCSPISGHRSVSWYQQTPGQGLQFLFEYFSETQRNKGNFPGRFSGRQFSNSRSEMNVSTLELGDSALYLCASRYDGLYNEQFFGPGTRLTVL.

This chain connects TRBV7-3 to TRBJ2-2; 7 bases align to TRBD2. The CDR3 covers 18 residues. V lost 2 bases, J lost 5 bases, and 14 bases stayed unmatched. Germline-derived CDR1 and CDR2 are SGHTA and FQGTGA. CDR3 residues: CASSLRGRGEAGTGELFF. For the CDR3, the DNA is TGTGCCAGCAGCTTACGCGGTCGGGGAGAAGCGGGAACCGGGGAGCTGTTTTTT.

The chain joins TRBV18 to TRBJ1-3; D is possibly TRBD1 (6 bases). Germline V CDR1 and CDR2: KGHSH, LQKENI. V shed 3 bases and J shed 1 base, with 13 bases lying between them. This CDR3 is built from 16 residues. CDR3 protein: CASSPGQKTSGNTIYF. The CDR3 bases are TGTGCCAGCTCACCCGGACAGAAAACTTCTGGAAACACCATATATTTT.

The rearrangement uses TRBV5-6 and TRBJ1-2; tentatively, D is TRBD1 (5 bases). Germline lookup yields CDR1 SGHDT and CDR2 YYEEEE. With 4 bases removed from V and 8 bases from J, the gap between germline ends came to 24 bases. The CDR3 has 16 amino acids. The CDR3, as DNA: TGTGCCAGCAGCCCCCTGAGGCAGGGAACCCTCCGGGGCTACACCTTC. Amino acid sequence: CASSPLRQGTLRGYTF.

V is TRBV6-6 and J is TRBJ2-2, with 7 positions matching TRBD2. The CDR3 covers 16 residues. J gave up 2 bases and V 4 bases, and 7 bases lay outside the gene matches. Germline-derived CDR1 and CDR2 are MNHNY and SVGAGI (reference sequence). This CDR3 is CASSLPTSANTGELFF. The CDR3 region has the DNA TGTGCCAGCAGTTTGCCCACTAGCGCTAACACCGGGGAGCTGTTTTTT.

The chain employs TRBV30 and TRBJ2-7, with TRBD2 as a possible D gene (5 bases). V was pared by 0 bases and J by 2 bases, with 8 bases between. Germline V gives CDR1 GTSNPN, CDR2 SVGIG (reference sequence). CDR3 length equals 13 residues. The CDR3 region is CAWSVYGTYEQYF. The CDR3 DNA follows: TGTGCCTGGAGTGTCTACGGGACCTACGAGCAGTACTTC.

The chain has TRBV10-3 and TRBJ1-4; D remains ambiguous. Germline assignment: CDR1 ENHRY and CDR2 SYGVKD. Trimming took 6 bases from V and 5 from J, leaving 10 bases between them. The CDR3 loop spans 13 amino acids. The CDR3 is CAIREPVNEKLFF. CDR3 nucleotides: TGTGCCATCAGGGAGCCGGTAAATGAAAAACTGTTTTTT.

This CDR3 is CASRDGTGGFRKPQHF. The DNA of the CDR3 is TGTGCCAGCAGGGATGGGACAGGGGGCTTCAGAAAGCCCCAGCATTTT. The V call is TRBV9, the J call TRBJ1-5; 12 bases fit TRBD1. V was pared by 5 bases and J by 8 bases, with 11 bases of the junction left unmatched. CDR3 length: 16 residues. Germline V gene data show CDR1 as SGDLS and CDR2 as YYNGEE.

This clone was recorded a few times. The chain has TRBV7-2 and TRBJ2-7; D is possibly TRBD2 (6 bases). V gave up 5 bases and J gave up 0 bases, with 14 bases separating them. Germline-derived CDR1 and CDR2 are SGHTA and FQGNSA. The CDR3 spans 15 residues. The CDR3 loop reads CASSGAGTYSYEQYF. The CDR3 coding sequence is TGTGCCAGCAGCGGAGCCGGGACTTACTCCTACGAGCAGTACTTC.

This rearrangement joins TRBV6-6 to TRBJ2-3, with a tentative D call TRBD2 (5 bases). The CDR3 length is 15 residues. Germline V gives CDR1 MNHNY, CDR2 SVGAGI (reference sequence). V was trimmed by 5 bases and J by 1 base, leaving 13 bases between them. This CDR3 reads CASSPGNLGTDTQYF. The DNA for the CDR3 is TGTGCCAGCAGTCCCGGGAACCTAGGCACAGATACGCAGTATTTT.

The table lists this clone with many counts. The chain couples TRBV9 to TRBJ2-7; a weak D match, TRBD1 (5 bases). The ends were cut back, 0 bases at V and 2 bases at J, with 12 bases in the middle. The CDR3 is 15 amino acids. Germline V gene sequence: CDR1 SGDLS, CDR2 YYNGEE. The DNA for the CDR3 is TGTGCCAGCAGCGTAGCCTCCGACAGCACCTACGAGCAGTACTTC. It codes for CASSVASDSTYEQYF.

DNA for the CDR3: TGTGCCAGCAGCTTAGGAACCGGGGCAGATACGCAGTATTTT. As protein: CASSLGTGADTQYF. The rearrangement uses TRBV11-2 and TRBJ2-3; TRBD2 is a possible D gene (5 bases). Germline-derived CDR1 and CDR2 are SGHAT and FQNNGV. The CDR3 has 14 amino acids. Trimming stripped 1 base from V and 4 bases from J, with 9 bases between. Looking up the rest from reference TRBV11-2 and TRBJ2-3 gives the full variable domain: EAGVAQSPRYKIIEKRQSVAFWCNPISGHATLYWYQQILGQGPKLLIQFQNNGVVDDSQLPKDRFSAERLKGVDSTLKIQPAKLEDSAVYLCASSLGTGADTQYFGPGTRLTVL.

The chain is built from TRBV2 and TRBJ1-2; D is possibly TRBD1 (5 bases). CDR1 is SNHLY and CDR2 is FYNNEI in the germline V gene. The V gene lost 8 bases and the J gene lost 0 bases, with 19 bases spanning the gap. The CDR3 sequence is 16 residues long. The CDR3 region has the DNA TGTGCCAGCGTTGACAGCATTCTCTCCCCTAACTATGGCTACACCTTC. Residues: CASVDSILSPNYGYTF. Filled out from reference TRBV2 and TRBJ1-2, the complete variable domain reads EPEVTQTPSHQVTQMGQEVILRCVPISNHLYFYWYRQILGQKVEFLVSFYNNEISEKSEIFDDQFSVERPDGSNFTLKIRSTKLEDSAMYFCASVDSILSPNYGYTFGSGTRLTVV.

The chain carries TRBV7-9 and TRBJ2-3; no reliable D call. CDR1 and CDR2 from the germline V gene are SEHNR and FQNEAQ (reference sequence). The length of the CDR3 is 12 residues. Trimming took off 4 bases at V and 0 bases at J, with 2 bases between the two ends. The CDR3 DNA is TGTGCCAGCAGCTCAAGCACAGATACGCAGTATTTT. This translates into CASSSSTDTQYF.

The CDR3 protein is CASSYAGGYTF. CDR3 DNA: TGTGCCAGCAGTTACGCGGGGGGCTACACCTTC. The chain joins TRBV6-5 to TRBJ1-2; D gene unclear. The germline V gene encodes CDR1 MNHEY and CDR2 SVGAGI. The CDR3 consists of 11 residues. Between the trimmed V and J ends, which lost 2 bases and 8 bases, there was a span of 6 bases.

V usage is TRBV6-2 or TRBV6-3 and J usage is TRBJ1-5; 8 bases line up with TRBD1. The CDR3 runs 18 residues. The V gene end was trimmed by 2 bases and the J gene end by 2 bases; junction bases not matched to a gene: 11. Germline loops: CDR1 MNHEY, CDR2 SVGEGT. The chain's CDR3 is CASSYRGQGARGNQPQHF. The DNA for the CDR3 is TGTGCCAGCAGTTACCGAGGGCAGGGGGCGCGAGGCAATCAGCCCCAGCATTTT.

V is TRBV6-2 or TRBV6-3 and J is TRBJ2-1; D remains ambiguous. There are 18 residues in the CDR3. Trimming took off 3 bases at V and 6 bases at J, with 24 bases between the two ends. Germline V gene data show CDR1 as MNHEY and CDR2 as SVGEGT. The CDR3 reads CASSYSSEMTRWSNEQFF. For the CDR3, the DNA is TGTGCCAGCAGTTATTCATCGGAAATGACTCGATGGTCCAATGAGCAGTTCTTC.

CDR3 coding DNA: TGTGCCACCAGCGGTTCCCCGGGACTAGCGGGCCTTTGGGAAGAGACCCAGTACTTC. Its translation is CATSGSPGLAGLWEETQYF. This chain connects TRBV15 to TRBJ2-5; TRBD2 matches 12 bases. Germline V CDR1 and CDR2: LNHNV, YYDKDF (reference sequence). The CDR3 extends over 19 amino acids. The ends lost 5 bases at V and 3 bases at J; junction bases unmatched: 16.

CDR3 coding DNA: TGTGCCAGCAGCCCCAGGGCTCTATACAATGAGCAGTTCTTC. Amino acid sequence: CASSPRALYNEQFF. This rearrangement joins TRBV9 to TRBJ2-1, with D perhaps TRBD1 (5 bases). The ends were cut back, 4 bases at V and 4 bases at J, with 12 bases in the middle. The CDR3 totals 14 residues. Germline values: CDR1 SGDLS, CDR2 YYNGEE.

The rearrangement joins TRBV12-5 to TRBJ2-7; D possibly corresponds to TRBD1 (6 bases). V lost 6 bases to trimming and J lost 0 bases, with 15 bases between them. This CDR3 region has 15 residues. Looked up from germline, CDR1 is LGHNT and CDR2 is FRNRAP. The chain's CDR3 is CASGPDRTNSYEQYF. The CDR3 DNA follows: TGTGCTAGTGGCCCAGACAGGACCAACTCCTACGAGCAGTACTTC.

The V gene is TRBV7-2, the J gene TRBJ2-7; D is unclear. There are 15 residues in the CDR3. The germline CDR1 and CDR2 sequences are SGHTA and FQGNSA. Trimming took 0 bases from V and 4 from J, leaving 13 bases between them. CDR3 amino acids: CASSLAHLASYEQYF. The CDR3 DNA reads as TGTGCCAGCAGCTTAGCGCACCTTGCGTCGTACGAGCAGTACTTC.

The chain couples TRBV4-1 to TRBJ2-3; 8 bases are a match to TRBD2. The CDR3 contains 17 residues. With 4 bases clipped from V and 4 bases from J, the junction kept 13 bases outside the gene matches. The V gene's germline CDR1 is MGHRA and CDR2 YSYEKL. This chain's CDR3 is CASSPFPAGEGADTQYF. DNA of the CDR3: TGCGCCAGCAGCCCCTTTCCAGCGGGAGAGGGCGCAGATACGCAGTATTTT.